What follows are 8 T cell receptor beta chains derived from one specimen sequenced in a study of PD-L1 blockade in urothelial cancer. TCRdb's copy holds only in-frame clones and misses some; the assay was immunoSEQ multiplex PCR. The sample consists of roughly 130,000 clones, about four fifths of them appearing once. Time point: pretreatment peripheral blood. The source was PBMCs, collected around atezolizumab (anti-PD-L1) treatment. The source is a man aged 50 to 60 with urothelial cancer.

The V and J genes are TRBV5-1 and TRBJ2-5; 8 bases are shared with TRBD2. This CDR3 comprises 15 residues. With 6 bases clipped from V and 1 base from J, the junction kept 8 bases outside the gene matches. CDR1 and CDR2 (germline): SGHRS, YFSETQ. The CDR3 here is CASMRGAGLQETQYF. The CDR3, as DNA: TGCGCCAGCATGCGGGGGGCGGGACTCCAAGAGACCCAGTACTTC. The full variable domain, rest sourced from reference TRBV5-1 and TRBJ2-5, is KAGVTQTPRYLIKTRGQQVTLSCSPISGHRSVSWYQQTPGQGLQFLFEYFSETQRNKGNFPGRFSGRQFSNSRSEMNVSTLELGDSALYLCASMRGAGLQETQYFGPGTRLLVL.

The V call is TRBV27, the J call TRBJ2-7, with 11 bases aligning to TRBD2. J gave up 2 bases and V 5 bases, and 2 bases lay outside the gene matches. Germline CDR1 is MNHEY and CDR2 is SMNVEV (reference sequence). This CDR3 region has 14 residues. The DNA of the CDR3 is TGTGCCAGCAGTCTTAGCGGGAGGGCCTACGAGCAGTACTTC. The encoded protein is CASSLSGRAYEQYF.

The chain joins TRBV28 to TRBJ1-4; maybe TRBD1 (5 bases). Deletions cut 5 bases from V and 7 bases from J, with 17 bases between. CDR1 MDHEN and CDR2 SYDVKM come from the germline V gene. The length of the CDR3 is 15 residues. The DNA of the CDR3 is TGTGCCAGCAGTCCCGGGGGGGGTTGGGGTGAAAAACTGTTTTTT. It encodes CASSPGGGWGEKLFF.

J is TRBJ2-2 and V is TRBV6-5; D is uncertain. Trimming shortened V by 5 bases and J by 6 bases, and 7 bases separated the two germline ends. The CDR3 has 12 residues. From germline, CDR1 is MNHEY and CDR2 SVGAGI. CDR3: CASSAGPGELFF. CDR3 nucleotides: TGTGCCAGCAGTGCCGGTCCCGGGGAGCTGTTTTTT.

For the CDR3, the DNA is TGTGCCAGTGTTACACCCATGAACACTGAAGCTTTCTTT. Translating gives CASVTPMNTEAFF. The genes are TRBV19 and TRBJ1-1, with D unresolved. Germline V gene data show CDR1 as LNHDA and CDR2 as SQIVND (reference sequence). Between the trimmed V and J ends, which lost 8 bases and 0 bases, there was a span of 10 bases. The CDR3 runs to 13 residues.

V gene TRBV5-1 combines with J gene TRBJ2-7, with 8 bases aligning to TRBD1. The V gene end was trimmed by 4 bases and the J gene end by 4 bases; junction bases not matched to a gene: 4. The CDR3 sequence is 13 residues long. Per germline, CDR1 SGHRS and CDR2 YFSETQ. Here the CDR3 reads CASSQGQVYEQYF. Written as DNA, the CDR3 is TGCGCCAGCAGCCAGGGACAGGTGTACGAGCAGTACTTC.

The chain carries TRBV6-6 and TRBJ1-1; 7 bases match TRBD1. The ends lost 6 bases at V and 5 bases at J; junction bases unmatched: 6. There are 13 residues in the CDR3. Germline values: CDR1 MNHNY, CDR2 SVGAGI (reference sequence). This chain's CDR3 is CASRLDRVTEAFF. The CDR3 bases are TGTGCCAGCAGACTTGACAGGGTAACTGAAGCTTTCTTT.

The V gene is TRBV18, the J gene TRBJ1-6; maybe TRBD1 (5 bases). This CDR3 contains 15 residues. From germline, CDR1 is KGHSH and CDR2 LQKENI. Trimming pared 5 bases from V and 5 bases from J, leaving 13 bases between. This chain's CDR3 is CASSFTQGNNSPLHF. In nucleotides, the CDR3 is TGTGCCAGCTCATTCACCCAGGGCAATAATTCACCCCTCCACTTT.